The 14 T cell receptor beta chains presented below share a single source sample, sequenced in a study of cytomegalovirus exposure and HLA in healthy donors. The PCR was carried out with 60 Vbeta primers and 13 Jbeta primers. The protocol was immunoSEQ multiplex PCR, while the TCRdb copy is restricted to in-frame clones and leaves out a portion. The top ten hold 1.6% of the sample, which has roughly 100,000 clones, 65% to 90% seen once. The specimen sequenced was PBMCs. All receptors come from a man aged 50-60 years in good health and CMV-seronegative.

The chain uses TRBV6-1 and TRBJ1-6; TRBD1 is a possible D gene (5 bases). CDR3 length: 15 residues. Trimming took off 5 bases at V and 10 bases at J, with 18 bases between the two ends. CDR1 is MNHNS, CDR2 SASEGT, per germline. The CDR3 DNA reads TGTGCCAGCAGTCCTACCGGGGCTGGAGGGTCACCCCTCCACTTT. This encodes CASSPTGAGGSPLHF.

A single count supports this clone. The chain recombines TRBV5-1 with TRBJ1-3; 7 bases are shared with TRBD1. Germline V gene data show CDR1 as SGHRS and CDR2 as YFSETQ. Unmatched junction bases numbered 10, after V lost 4 bases and J lost 3 bases. CDR3 length: 16 residues. The CDR3 DNA sequence: TGCGCCAGCAGCCCCTCGACAGGGCAGAGTGGAAACACCATATATTTT. Translation gives CASSPSTGQSGNTIYF.

The J gene is TRBJ2-7, the V gene TRBV2; D is possibly TRBD1 (6 bases). The CDR3 runs 15 residues. V was cut by 4 bases and J by 3 bases, with 16 bases left in between. The germline CDR1 and CDR2 sequences are SNHLY and FYNNEI. Here the CDR3 DNA reads TGTGCCAGCAGTGGTGGGGGCGGCGGCCACTACGAGCAGTACGTC. It translates to CASSGGGGGHYEQYV.

This rearrangement joins TRBV6-1 to TRBJ1-5; tentative D call: TRBD1 (6 bases). Germline V gene data show CDR1 as MNHNS and CDR2 as SASEGT. The V end was cut by 0 bases, the J end by 6 bases, with 12 bases between. The CDR3 length is 15 residues. The CDR3: CASSEAQGSGQPQHF. As DNA, the CDR3 is TGTGCCAGCAGTGAAGCGCAGGGGTCGGGTCAGCCCCAGCATTTT.

This sequence joins TRBV10-3 and TRBJ2-5; 10 bases are a match to TRBD2. CDR3 length: 14 amino acids. V lost 5 bases to trimming and J lost 5 bases; unmatched junction nucleotides: 5. Germline V gene lookup returns CDR1 ENHRY and CDR2 SYGVKD. CDR3: CAISSGGVGETQYF. CDR3 DNA sequence: TGTGCCATCAGTAGCGGGGGGGTAGGGGAGACCCAGTACTTC.

In its sample, this clone was seen once. The rearrangement links TRBV30 to TRBJ1-1; 10 bases align to TRBD1. Germline CDR1 reads GTSNPN; CDR2 reads SVGIG (reference sequence). V trimming: 3 bases; J trimming: 0 bases; junction bases outside the gene matches: 7. The CDR3 has 16 residues. CDR3 bases: TGTGCCTGGAGGGAACCGGGACAGGGGTTGAACACTGAAGCTTTCTTT. It specifies CAWREPGQGLNTEAFF.

J is TRBJ2-1 and V is TRBV2; 7 nucleotides align to TRBD2. This CDR3 has 15 amino acids. Germline-derived CDR1 and CDR2 are SNHLY and FYNNEI. V dropped 8 bases and J dropped 6; count of bases not matched to a gene: 13. CDR3 sequence reads: CASCRGREESNEQFF. DNA for the CDR3: TGTGCCAGCTGTCGGGGGAGGGAAGAGAGCAATGAGCAGTTCTTC.

This clone is medium-sized (0.01 to 0.1%) within its sample. The rearrangement uses TRBV27 and TRBJ1-5; 9 bases align to TRBD1. Germline assignment: CDR1 MNHEY and CDR2 SMNVEV (reference sequence). The CDR3 runs to 19 residues. The J segment lost 4 bases and the V segment lost 2 bases, leaving 15 bases of the junction unmatched. As DNA, the CDR3 is TGTGCCAGCAGTTTAGGGTGGGGACAGGGCCCATTAGATAATCAGCCCCAGCATTTT. Translating it yields CASSLGWGQGPLDNQPQHF.

This clone appeared a few times. The junction differs from germline at one of its ends, possibly a read error. This chain uses TRBV7-9 with TRBJ1-2, with 9 bases fitting TRBD1. In germline, CDR1 is SEHNR, CDR2 FQNEAQ (reference sequence). The CDR3 loop spans 17 amino acids. The CDR3 DNA reads TGTTCCAGCAGCCCCTACGGACAGGGGATTATTAACTATGGCTACACCTTC. This codes for CSSSPYGQGIINYGYTF.

This clone was seen just once. The chain uses TRBV5-1 and TRBJ1-2, with 11 bases matching TRBD1. Germline V gives CDR1 SGHRS, CDR2 YFSETQ. The junction had 23 bases not matched to a gene; V was cut back by 3 bases and J by 1 base. The CDR3 consists of 22 residues. Here the CDR3 DNA reads TGCGCCAGCAGCTCGAGGACAGGGGGCGGTAATCGGTATAGGGAGGTTAACTATGGCTACACCTTC. It specifies CASSSRTGGGNRYREVNYGYTF.

V usage is TRBV7-9 and J usage is TRBJ2-5, with no clear D. CDR1 SEHNR and CDR2 FQNEAQ come from the germline V gene (reference sequence). The V end was cut by 3 bases, the J end by 2 bases, with 4 bases between. The CDR3 sequence is 12 residues long. CDR3 sequence reads: CASSFGQETQYF. DNA for the CDR3: TGTGCCAGCAGCTTCGGGCAAGAGACCCAGTACTTC.

This chain links TRBV27 with TRBJ2-7; 7 bases match TRBD1. Per germline, CDR1 MNHEY and CDR2 SMNVEV (reference sequence). The CDR3 length is 14 residues. The junction had 13 bases not matched to a gene; V was cut back by 6 bases and J by 8 bases. This CDR3 is CASSPGTETTKQYV. CDR3 coding DNA: TGTGCCAGCAGCCCCGGGACAGAGACTACCAAGCAGTACGTC.

Only a few counts were recorded for this clone. The J gene is TRBJ2-3, the V gene TRBV4-1; TRBD1 agrees at 7 bases. J lost 6 bases, V lost 2 bases, and 8 bases had no gene match. This CDR3 comprises 15 residues. In germline, CDR1 is MGHRA, CDR2 YSYEKL. The chain's CDR3 is CASSQHGQAGDTQYF. CDR3 nucleotides: TGCGCCAGCAGCCAACACGGACAGGCCGGTGATACGCAGTATTTT.

V usage is TRBV5-5 and J usage is TRBJ1-1, with D possibly TRBD1 on 5 matching bases. This CDR3 has 14 residues. Per germline, CDR1 SGHKS and CDR2 YYEKEE (reference sequence). Deletions cut 4 bases from V and 0 bases from J, with 10 bases between. The CDR3 nucleotides read TGTGCCAGCAGCCCGACAGAGATGAACACTGAAGCTTTCTTT. Encoded protein: CASSPTEMNTEAFF.